One T cell receptor (beta chain) is described in this entry. As yet, its antigen is unknown. At least 6 micrograms of total RNA were extracted per sample. The record originates from a study of blood T cells in healthy people across ages. The length of the CDR3 is 13 residues. Deletions cut 5 bases from V and 3 bases from J, with 11 bases between. CDR1 and CDR2 from the germline V gene are MNHNY and SVGAGI (reference sequence). Points from the study as a whole: Estimates based on one million T cells were treated as lower bounds.

Primers used in a second PCR of roughly 7 to 12 cycles were a sample-barcoded 5' primer and a J-beta primer mix. TCRdb used MiXCR to reprocess the 5' RACE reads, holding one entry per CDR3 protein. There are roughly 720,000 distinct CDR3 sequences in the sample; 53% occur only once, and about two fifths lies in the top ten. The chain has TRBV6-6 and TRBJ2-7; no clear D gene. The source is a man older than 75 in good health. Sequencing was performed on blood. CDR3: CASSPQPGYEQYF. The CDR3 bases are TGTGCCAGCAGTCCCCAACCTGGCTACGAGCAGTACTTC.